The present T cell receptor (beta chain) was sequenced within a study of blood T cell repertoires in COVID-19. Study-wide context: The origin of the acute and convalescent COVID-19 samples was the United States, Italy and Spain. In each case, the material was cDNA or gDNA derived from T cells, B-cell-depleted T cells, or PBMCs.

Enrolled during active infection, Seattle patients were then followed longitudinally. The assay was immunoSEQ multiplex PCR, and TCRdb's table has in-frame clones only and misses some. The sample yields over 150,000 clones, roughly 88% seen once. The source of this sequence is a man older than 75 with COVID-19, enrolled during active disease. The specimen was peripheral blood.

The CDR3 here is CASSLGQLRSNGYTF. The CDR3 DNA sequence: TGTGCCAGCAGCTTGGGGCAACTAAGGTCGAATGGCTACACCTTC. The chain links TRBV5-6 to TRBJ1-2, with D uncertain. V lost 0 bases and J lost 6, with 15 bases in between. Per germline, CDR1 SGHDT and CDR2 YYEEEE. The CDR3 length is 15 residues.